Listed below are T cell receptor beta chains from one sample, sequenced in a study of CD4 and CD8 cells across lung adenocarcinoma regions. TCRdb fed the PCR reads into MiXCR, producing one record per CDR3 protein. The sample records about 19,000 distinct CDR3 sequences, 46% being singletons. The source material was CD4+ T cells from the margin of a lung tumor. All receptors derive from a male donor with lung adenocarcinoma. The CD4 and CD8 labels of this study may be unreliable. CDR3s include the opening cysteine and the closing phenylalanine or tryptophan. D genes are given only for firm matches. The size of a clone is reported for some rows only, either as once, few or many, or as a class for expanded clones.

j_call: TRBJ1-2; v_call: TRBV11-3; d_call: -; clone_size: many; cdr3_nt: TGTGCCAGCACCGGTCCAGCAACCTATGGCTACACCTTC; cdr3_aa: CASTGPATYGYTF
j_call: TRBJ2-4; v_call: TRBV6-1; d_call: -; clone_size: -; cdr3_nt: TGTGCCAGCAGTGACGCGGGGCTGTGGGCCAAAGACATTCAGTACTTC; cdr3_aa: CASSDAGLWAKDIQYF
j_call: TRBJ2-7; v_call: TRBV6-6; d_call: -; clone_size: many; cdr3_nt: TGTGCCAGCAAGTTTGACGTAGCGGCCTCCTACGAGCAGTACTTC; cdr3_aa: CASKFDVAASYEQYF
j_call: TRBJ1-2; v_call: TRBV7-8; d_call: -; clone_size: many; cdr3_nt: TGTGCCAGCAGTGCTTATGAGGGCCTGGTTAGCTATGGCTACACCTTC; cdr3_aa: CASSAYEGLVSYGYTF
j_call: TRBJ2-1; v_call: TRBV11-2; d_call: -; clone_size: many; cdr3_nt: TGTGCCAGCAGCCCCACGGCTTACAATGAGCAGTTCTTC; cdr3_aa: CASSPTAYNEQFF
j_call: TRBJ2-1; v_call: TRBV20-1; d_call: TRBD2; clone_size: many; cdr3_nt: TGCAGTGCATCTACTAGCGGGAGGTCTACCTACAATGAGCAGTTCTTC; cdr3_aa: CSASTSGRSTYNEQFF
j_call: TRBJ2-5; v_call: TRBV28; d_call: TRBD2; clone_size: large; cdr3_nt: TGTGCCAGCAGTTTAGCGGGAGGCCCGAAAGAGACCCAGTACTTC; cdr3_aa: CASSLAGGPKETQYF
j_call: TRBJ2-3; v_call: TRBV6-5; d_call: -; clone_size: -; cdr3_nt: TGTGCCAGGAGACTCCAGTCTGTGATTCCAGATACGCTGTATTTT; cdr3_aa: CARRLQSVIPDTLYF
j_call: TRBJ2-3; v_call: TRBV10-2; d_call: -; clone_size: -; cdr3_nt: TGCGCCAGCAGGGGGCTGGGAGGCACAGATACGCAGTATTTT; cdr3_aa: CASRGLGGTDTQYF
j_call: TRBJ2-1; v_call: TRBV7-2; d_call: TRBD2; clone_size: -; cdr3_nt: TGTGCCAGCAGCTTAGTTAGCGGGGGCGGCGAGCAGTTCTTC; cdr3_aa: CASSLVSGGGEQFF
j_call: TRBJ2-3; v_call: TRBV10-2; d_call: TRBD2; clone_size: -; cdr3_nt: TGCGGCGGCACGGGGCTGGGAGGGGCAAATACGCAGTATTTT; cdr3_aa: CGGTGLGGANTQYF
j_call: TRBJ2-1; v_call: TRBV7-8; d_call: -; clone_size: many; cdr3_nt: TGTGCCAGCAGCTTGGGGTACGGGACTGGTTCGGCTGAGCAGTTCTTC; cdr3_aa: CASSLGYGTGSAEQFF
j_call: TRBJ1-1; v_call: TRBV4-1; d_call: -; clone_size: -; cdr3_nt: TGCGCCAGCGGCACGGGCACTGAAGCTTTCTTT; cdr3_aa: CASGTGTEAFF
j_call: TRBJ2-1; v_call: TRBV20-1; d_call: -; clone_size: -; cdr3_nt: TGCAGTGCTAGAGACAGACTATCCAGTGAGCAGTTCTTC; cdr3_aa: CSARDRLSSEQFF
j_call: TRBJ2-1; v_call: TRBV14; d_call: -; clone_size: many; cdr3_nt: TGTGCCAGCAGCCCATTGGGCGTACTATACAATGAGCAGTTCTTC; cdr3_aa: CASSPLGVLYNEQFF
j_call: TRBJ2-7; v_call: TRBV4-1; d_call: TRBD1; clone_size: -; cdr3_nt: TGCGCGGGGATCGGGGTCGAGGGGACAGATACGCAGTACTTC; cdr3_aa: CAGIGVEGTDTQYF
j_call: TRBJ2-1; v_call: TRBV6-5; d_call: TRBD2; clone_size: -; cdr3_nt: TGTGCCAGCAGTTCCCTTAGCGGGGGGCAGTACAATGAGCAGTTCTTC; cdr3_aa: CASSSLSGGQYNEQFF
j_call: TRBJ2-3; v_call: TRBV9; d_call: -; clone_size: -; cdr3_nt: TGTGCCAGCAGCGTAGAGGGGGGAGTAGTAGATACGCAGTATTTT; cdr3_aa: CASSVEGGVVDTQYF
j_call: TRBJ2-1; v_call: TRBV6-4; d_call: TRBD2; clone_size: -; cdr3_nt: TGTGCCAGCAGGCGCGGGAGGCGGTACAATGAGCAGTTCTTC; cdr3_aa: CASRRGRRYNEQFF
j_call: TRBJ2-5; v_call: TRBV27; d_call: -; clone_size: -; cdr3_nt: TGTGCCAGCGTAGGGGGTCCCGCGGGCCGTGACCAAAAGATTCAGTACTTC; cdr3_aa: CASVGGPAGRDQKIQYF
j_call: TRBJ2-7; v_call: TRBV27; d_call: -; clone_size: -; cdr3_nt: TGTGCCAGCCGTTCCTTAGGCGAGCAGTACTTC; cdr3_aa: CASRSLGEQYF
j_call: TRBJ2-1; v_call: TRBV6-1; d_call: -; clone_size: -; cdr3_nt: TGTGCCAGCAGTGAAGGGAACAGCGATGAGCTGTTTTTC; cdr3_aa: CASSEGNSDELFF
j_call: TRBJ1-6; v_call: TRBV30; d_call: -; clone_size: few; cdr3_nt: TGTGCCTGGATCGACTGGAAGGTGGATTCACCCCTCCACTTT; cdr3_aa: CAWIDWKVDSPLHF
j_call: TRBJ1-1; v_call: TRBV9; d_call: -; clone_size: many; cdr3_nt: TGTGCCAGCAGCGGAGGACGGGGAGAAGGTGAAGCTTTCTTT; cdr3_aa: CASSGGRGEGEAFF
j_call: TRBJ2-7; v_call: TRBV29-1; d_call: -; clone_size: -; cdr3_nt: TGCAGCGTTGAATCAGGGTCCTACGAGCAGTACTTC; cdr3_aa: CSVESGSYEQYF
j_call: TRBJ2-3; v_call: TRBV10-1; d_call: -; clone_size: -; cdr3_nt: TGCGCCAGGGGTGAGCGTGGCACAGATACGCAGTACTTT; cdr3_aa: CARGERGTDTQYF
j_call: TRBJ2-5; v_call: TRBV6-4; d_call: TRBD2; clone_size: many; cdr3_nt: TGTGCCAGCAGTGGGACTAGCGGGCCGCAAGAGACCCAGTACTTC; cdr3_aa: CASSGTSGPQETQYF
j_call: TRBJ2-1; v_call: TRBV6-5; d_call: -; clone_size: -; cdr3_nt: TGTGCCAGCAGTTATTCCACCGGGACGGAGCAGTTCTTC; cdr3_aa: CASSYSTGTEQFF
j_call: TRBJ2-3; v_call: TRBV6-1; d_call: -; clone_size: once; cdr3_nt: TGTGCCAGCGGCCCTTGGGGGGATCCAGCGGAAGATACGCAGTATTTT; cdr3_aa: CASGPWGDPAEDTQYF
j_call: TRBJ2-1; v_call: TRBV10-3; d_call: -; clone_size: -; cdr3_nt: TGTGCCACCAAATCAGGGCCACAGAACAATGAGCAGTTCTTC; cdr3_aa: CATKSGPQNNEQFF
j_call: TRBJ2-4; v_call: TRBV6-1; d_call: -; clone_size: -; cdr3_nt: TGTGCCACGGGGCTGGGCGGGAAAAACACTCAGTACTTC; cdr3_aa: CATGLGGKNTQYF
j_call: TRBJ1-1; v_call: TRBV20-1; d_call: -; clone_size: -; cdr3_nt: TGCAGTGCTAGAGATTTCGGGAAGACGGACACTGAAGCTTTCTTT; cdr3_aa: CSARDFGKTDTEAFF
j_call: TRBJ2-7; v_call: TRBV6-1; d_call: -; clone_size: many; cdr3_nt: TGTGCCAGCACCAAAAGGACAGTTAGTCCCTTAACCTACGAGCAGTACTTC; cdr3_aa: CASTKRTVSPLTYEQYF
j_call: TRBJ2-1; v_call: TRBV6-5; d_call: TRBD2; clone_size: many; cdr3_nt: TGTGCCAGCAGGACCCGACTAGCTTGGAATGAGCAGTTCTTC; cdr3_aa: CASRTRLAWNEQFF
j_call: TRBJ2-2; v_call: TRBV3-1; d_call: -; clone_size: few; cdr3_nt: TGTGCCAGCAGCCAAGAGAGGGGCACCGGGGAGCTGTTTTTT; cdr3_aa: CASSQERGTGELFF
j_call: TRBJ2-3; v_call: TRBV6-1; d_call: -; clone_size: -; cdr3_nt: TGTGCGAGCAGTGTGGGCAGAGGACCAGATACCCAGTATTTC; cdr3_aa: CASSVGRGPDTQYF
j_call: TRBJ2-5; v_call: TRBV20-1; d_call: TRBD2; clone_size: few; cdr3_nt: TGCAGTGCTAATGTTTTGCGGGAGCGGCAGTACTTC; cdr3_aa: CSANVLRERQYF
j_call: TRBJ2-5; v_call: TRBV6-5; d_call: TRBD2; clone_size: -; cdr3_nt: TGTGCCAGCAGTTTTCCTCGACTAGCGGGCCGGCCGATGGATACCCAGTACTTC; cdr3_aa: CASSFPRLAGRPMDTQYF
j_call: TRBJ2-5; v_call: TRBV6-1; d_call: TRBD2; clone_size: medium-sized; cdr3_nt: TGTGCCAGCAGGGGGACTAGCGGGATCCAAAGGGAGGCCCAGTACTTC; cdr3_aa: CASRGTSGIQREAQYF
j_call: TRBJ2-3; v_call: TRBV10-2; d_call: TRBD2; clone_size: -; cdr3_nt: TGCGCCAGCAGCGGGAGGGAAACAGATACGCAGTATTTT; cdr3_aa: CASSGRETDTQYF
j_call: TRBJ1-1; v_call: TRBV6-1; d_call: TRBD1; clone_size: -; cdr3_nt: TGTGCCAGCAGAGAACTCCCGGGACAGGGGCCGTCTGGGACTGAAGCTTTCTTT; cdr3_aa: CASRELPGQGPSGTEAFF
j_call: TRBJ2-7; v_call: TRBV7-3; d_call: -; clone_size: -; cdr3_nt: TGTGCCAGCAGCCTGGGGGCCGAGCAGTACTTC; cdr3_aa: CASSLGAEQYF
j_call: TRBJ2-1; v_call: TRBV4-2; d_call: TRBD1; clone_size: few; cdr3_nt: TGTGCCAGCGGGGGGACAGGGGAGGGCAATGAGCAGTTCTTC; cdr3_aa: CASGGTGEGNEQFF
j_call: TRBJ2-1; v_call: TRBV6-1; d_call: -; clone_size: few; cdr3_nt: TGTGCCAGCAGACCCAGGACCGTTAGCTCCTACAATGAGCAGTTCTTC; cdr3_aa: CASRPRTVSSYNEQFF
j_call: TRBJ2-5; v_call: TRBV27; d_call: -; clone_size: -; cdr3_nt: TGTGCCAGCGGGGGAATCGGGAGCCGCCACCCAGATACCCAGTACTTC; cdr3_aa: CASGGIGSRHPDTQYF
j_call: TRBJ2-1; v_call: TRBV7-3; d_call: TRBD2; clone_size: many; cdr3_nt: TGTGCCAGCAGCTCGGGACTAGCGGGGTTCAATGAGCAGTTCTTC; cdr3_aa: CASSSGLAGFNEQFF
j_call: TRBJ2-7; v_call: TRBV6-5; d_call: -; clone_size: many; cdr3_nt: TGTGCCAGCAGTTACTCAGAGGGATCCTACGAGCAGTACTTC; cdr3_aa: CASSYSEGSYEQYF
j_call: TRBJ2-5; v_call: TRBV6-1; d_call: -; clone_size: -; cdr3_nt: TGTGCCGGCAGTGGGAGTCGTGACCCAGAGACGCAGTACTTT; cdr3_aa: CAGSGSRDPETQYF
j_call: TRBJ2-6; v_call: TRBV12-3/TRBV12-4; d_call: -; clone_size: -; cdr3_nt: TGTGCCAGCAGCTCGACAAGGTCTGGGGCCAACGTCCTGACTTTC; cdr3_aa: CASSSTRSGANVLTF
j_call: TRBJ2-4; v_call: TRBV27; d_call: -; clone_size: once; cdr3_nt: TGTGCCAGCAGGACGGGGCTGCGAGCCAAAAACATGCAGTACTTC; cdr3_aa: CASRTGLRAKNMQYF
j_call: TRBJ2-5; v_call: TRBV4-1; d_call: -; clone_size: many; cdr3_nt: TGCGCCAGCAAGTTTGACGCGACCCAAGAGACCCAGTACTTC; cdr3_aa: CASKFDATQETQYF
j_call: TRBJ2-1; v_call: TRBV10-1; d_call: TRBD1; clone_size: many; cdr3_nt: TGCGCCAGCAGTGAGCTGGGGACAGGGGGCGTTCGGTTCTTC; cdr3_aa: CASSELGTGGVRFF
j_call: TRBJ2-7; v_call: TRBV7-2; d_call: -; clone_size: -; cdr3_nt: TGTGCCAGCAGCGCCGGTCGGGGGATCGAGCAGTACTTC; cdr3_aa: CASSAGRGIEQYF
j_call: TRBJ2-7; v_call: TRBV7-8; d_call: TRBD2; clone_size: -; cdr3_nt: TGTGCCAGCAGCCCGTCCGCCGGGACTAGCCCATACGAGCAGTACTTC; cdr3_aa: CASSPSAGTSPYEQYF
j_call: TRBJ2-4; v_call: TRBV10-2; d_call: TRBD1; clone_size: -; cdr3_nt: TGCGGCAGCAGGGGGCTGGGAGGCGCAGACATGCAGTACTTC; cdr3_aa: CGSRGLGGADMQYF